This T cell receptor beta chain derives from a study of cytomegalovirus exposure and HLA in healthy donors. General study points: An analysis done earlier found most TCR beta V segments productive about 87% or about 30% of the time.

Notes on this clone: Its antigen is as yet unknown.

The PCR was carried out with 60 Vbeta primers and 13 Jbeta primers. Libraries were prepared by immunoSEQ multiplex PCR; TCRdb keeps only in-frame clonotypes and omits some of them. This sample's table has 45,000 to 55,000 clones. The sample was PBMCs. The clonotype originates from a man between 40 and 49 years old in good health and CMV-seropositive.

Here the CDR3 reads CASSLGDSVLTNYGYTF. Written as DNA, the CDR3 is TGTGCCAGCAGCTTGGGGGACAGCGTTCTTACTAACTATGGCTACACCTTC. V and J are TRBV5-4 and TRBJ1-2; TRBD1 aligns across 7 bases. V lost 0 bases to trimming and J lost 0 bases; unmatched junction nucleotides: 8. The CDR3 extends over 17 amino acids. Per germline, CDR1 SGHNT and CDR2 YYREEE (reference sequence).